The TCR beta chain under discussion was sequenced for a study of cytomegalovirus exposure and HLA in healthy donors. For the study at large: An earlier analysis identified 120 million or so unique TCR beta sequences in 150 million to 200 million T cells. The study, taken as a whole, reports: A later analysis reportedly found fewer N-insertions in an Asian-associated ancestry cluster than the roughly 700-donor mean. Likely technical artifact: a cluster of highly shared sequence variants.

Trimming cost V 11 bases and J 4 bases, with 14 bases left between them. The CDR3 runs 12 residues. Germline CDR1 is MNHNY and CDR2 is SVGAGI (reference sequence). 60 Vbeta and 13 Jbeta primers were used in PCR. Repertoires were generated with immunoSEQ multiplex PCR, while TCRdb's copy carries only in-frame clones and drops some. The sample records under 110,000 clones, about 75% being singletons. Nominal health characterized the donors when sampled, though unrecorded immune exposures were likely. This clone was recorded only once. Its target is unknown. The specimen sequenced was PBMCs. The sequence was obtained from a man aged 35-49 years in good health and CMV-seronegative. The chain employs TRBV6-6 and TRBJ1-2; perhaps TRBD1 as D (6 bases). CDR3 in DNA: TGTGCCGTACAGGGAACCCTCTATGGCTACACCTTC. Protein: CAVQGTLYGYTF.